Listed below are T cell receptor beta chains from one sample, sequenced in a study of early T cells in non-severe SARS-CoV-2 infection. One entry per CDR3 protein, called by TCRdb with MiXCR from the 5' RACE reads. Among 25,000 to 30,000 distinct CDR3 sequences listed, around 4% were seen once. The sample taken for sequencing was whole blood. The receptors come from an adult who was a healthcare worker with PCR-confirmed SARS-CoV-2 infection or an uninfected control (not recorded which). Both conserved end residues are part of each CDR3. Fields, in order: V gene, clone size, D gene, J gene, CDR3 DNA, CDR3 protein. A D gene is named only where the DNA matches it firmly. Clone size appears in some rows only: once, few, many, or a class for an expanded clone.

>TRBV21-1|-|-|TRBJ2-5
TGTGCCAGCAGCGAAGGGGGCAGCAAAGAGACCCAGTACTTC
CASSEGGSKETQYF
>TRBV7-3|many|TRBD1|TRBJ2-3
TGTGCCAGCAGCACCCCCGCCGGGACAGGGGGTTCCACAGATACGCAGTATTTT
CASSTPAGTGGSTDTQYF
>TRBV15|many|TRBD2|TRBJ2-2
TGTGCCACCAGCAGAGACGGGACTAGCGGAGGGGAGCTGTTTTTT
CATSRDGTSGGELFF
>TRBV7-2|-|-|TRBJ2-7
TGTGCCAGCAGCTTAGGAGACTATACCTACGAGCAGTACTTC
CASSLGDYTYEQYF
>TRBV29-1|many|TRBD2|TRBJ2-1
TGCAGCGTTGACGCAAGGCTAGCGGGAGTCCCGGGACAGTTCTTC
CSVDARLAGVPGQFF
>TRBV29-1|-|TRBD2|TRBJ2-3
TGCAGCGCCGGGACTAGCGGGGGAAATACGCAGTATTTT
CSAGTSGGNTQYF
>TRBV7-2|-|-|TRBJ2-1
TGTGCCAGCAGCTTAGTATTAGGTGGTGAGCAGTTCTTC
CASSLVLGGEQFF
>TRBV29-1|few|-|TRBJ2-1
TGCAGCGTTGAGTCACCTCTGCGGCGGAGGTACAATGAGCAGTTCTTC
CSVESPLRRRYNEQFF
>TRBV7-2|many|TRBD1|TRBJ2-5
TGTGCCAGCAGCTTAGCGGTGACAGGGGGAGAGACCCAGTACTTC
CASSLAVTGGETQYF
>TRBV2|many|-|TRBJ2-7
TGTGCCAGCAGTGAAGAAACTGTGCACGAGCAGTACTTC
CASSEETVHEQYF
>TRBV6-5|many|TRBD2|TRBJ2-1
TGTGCCAGCAGTCGGACTAGCGGGAGTTATACTTACAATGAGCAGTTCTTC
CASSRTSGSYTYNEQFF
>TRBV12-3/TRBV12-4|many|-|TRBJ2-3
TGTGCCAGCAGTTTAGCGAGAATAGCGGGCACAGATACGCAGTATTTT
CASSLARIAGTDTQYF
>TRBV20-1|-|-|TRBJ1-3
TGCAGTGCTAGAGATCTGGATTACTCTGGAAACACCATATATTTT
CSARDLDYSGNTIYF
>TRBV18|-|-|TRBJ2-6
TGTGCCAGCTCACCCAGAGTCCGCGGGGCCAACGTCCTGACTTTC
CASSPRVRGANVLTF
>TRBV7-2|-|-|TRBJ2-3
TGTGCCAGCAGCACGACTATAGACAGCACAGATACGCAGTATTTT
CASSTTIDSTDTQYF
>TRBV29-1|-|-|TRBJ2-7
TGCAGCGTTATCACAGTATCCTACGAGCAGTACTTC
CSVITVSYEQYF
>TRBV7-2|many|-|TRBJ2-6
TGTGCCAGCAGCTTAGTAGGTCCCTCTGGGGCCAACGTCCTGACTTTC
CASSLVGPSGANVLTF
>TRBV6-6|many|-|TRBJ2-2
TGTGCCAGCAGTTACTCGAATCCAAAGGCGAACACCGGGGAGCTGTTTTTT
CASSYSNPKANTGELFF
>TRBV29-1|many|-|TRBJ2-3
TGCAGCGTTGAAAGGACAGATACGCAGTATTTT
CSVERTDTQYF
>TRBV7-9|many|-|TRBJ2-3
TGTGCCACATCTAGCACAGATACGCAGTATTTT
CATSSTDTQYF
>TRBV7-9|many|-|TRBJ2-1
TGTGCCAGCAGCTCCCGGCTAGCCCACAATGAGCAGTTCTTC
CASSSRLAHNEQFF
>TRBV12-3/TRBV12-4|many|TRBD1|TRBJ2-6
TGTGCCAGCAGTCTCCGACAGGGCTCTGGGGCCAACGTCCTGACTTTC
CASSLRQGSGANVLTF
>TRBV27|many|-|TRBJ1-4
TGTGCCAGCAGTTTACAAAGGGGGAGGGGAGAAAAACTGTTTTTT
CASSLQRGRGEKLFF
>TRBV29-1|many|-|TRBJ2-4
TGCAGCGTTGAAGATACGACCAAAAACATTCAGTACTTC
CSVEDTTKNIQYF
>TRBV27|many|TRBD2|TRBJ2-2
TGTGCCAGCAGTTTAAGACTAGCGGGAGACGGGGAGCTGTTTTTT
CASSLRLAGDGELFF
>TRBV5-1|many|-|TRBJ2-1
TGCGCCAGCAGCGACACCCTACGAAGGGACAATGAGCAGTTCTTC
CASSDTLRRDNEQFF
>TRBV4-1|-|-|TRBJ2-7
TGCGCCAGCAGCCAAGGGCGCGAGCAGTACTTC
CASSQGREQYF
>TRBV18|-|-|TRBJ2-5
TGTGCCAGCTCACCACCTGGCCGCCCGTACCAAGAGACCCAGTACTTC
CASSPPGRPYQETQYF
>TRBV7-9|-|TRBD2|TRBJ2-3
TGTGCCAGCAGCTATAGCGGGTTATACACAGATACGCAGTATTTT
CASSYSGLYTDTQYF
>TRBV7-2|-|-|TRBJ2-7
TGTGCCAGCAGCGTTACGACCCAATACGAGCAGTACTTC
CASSVTTQYEQYF
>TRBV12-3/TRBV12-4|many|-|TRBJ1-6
TGTGCCAGCAGTTATTCCACGGGGAATTCACCCCTCCACTTT
CASSYSTGNSPLHF
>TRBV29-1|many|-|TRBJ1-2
TGCAGCGTGCCCCCCCCGGGGGCCAGCTATGGCTACACCTTC
CSVPPPGASYGYTF
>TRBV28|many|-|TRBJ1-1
TGTGCCAGCGCGGGGGGGCCCACTGAAGCTTTCTTT
CASAGGPTEAFF
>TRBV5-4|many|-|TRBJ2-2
TGTGCCACCCGGGACACCGGACCCGGGGAGCTGTTTTTT
CATRDTGPGELFF
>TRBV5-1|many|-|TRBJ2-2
TGCGCCAGCAGCTTGTACGTTGGAATCTACACCGGGGAGCTGTTTTTT
CASSLYVGIYTGELFF
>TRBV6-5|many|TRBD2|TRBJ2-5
TGTGCCAGCAGAACAGCGGGAGGCGGGGAGACCCAGTACTTC
CASRTAGGGETQYF
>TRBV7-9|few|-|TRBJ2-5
TGTGCCAGCAGCTTAGCGGGGGGATCCCAAGAGACCCAGTACTTC
CASSLAGGSQETQYF
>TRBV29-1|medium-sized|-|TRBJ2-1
TGCAGCGTTGGCCATTACAATGAGCAGTTCTTC
CSVGHYNEQFF
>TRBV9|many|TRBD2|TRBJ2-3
TGTGCCAGCAGCGTAACGGCGAGCGGGACTATTCAAAAGCAGTATTTT
CASSVTASGTIQKQYF
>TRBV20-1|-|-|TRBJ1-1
TGCAGTGCCACGGACCGGAGGGAAGCTTTCTTT
CSATDRREAFF
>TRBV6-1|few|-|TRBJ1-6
TGTGCCAGCAGTGTATCACAGGCATCACCCCTCCACTTT
CASSVSQASPLHF